One and the same sample provided the 27 T cell receptor beta chains below, sequenced in a study of T cell therapy after organ transplantation. Only in-frame clones appear in the TCRdb table, and some are missing; sequencing was by immunoSEQ multiplex PCR. The table has 4,500 or so clones, about 63% seen once; the top ten hold about 36%. As for time point: 4-8 weeks after completion of therapy. Their cognate antigens are unknown. Material: CD8+ T cells from blood, obtained after autologous CMV-specific T cell therapy. All receptors derive from a human patient who had received a solid organ transplant and had CMV disease. Some T cells may possibly be graft donor cells.

This clone was seen only once. The chain is built from TRBV25-1 and TRBJ2-6; tentatively, D is TRBD2 (5 bases). The CDR3 runs to 15 residues. The germline V gene has CDR1 MGHDK and CDR2 SYGVNS. Trimming removed 3 bases at V and 2 bases at J, with 8 bases between. The CDR3 DNA reads TGTGCCAGCAGTGATGGAGGTGCTGGGGCCAACGTCCTGACTTTC. Amino acids: CASSDGGAGANVLTF.

The rearrangement joins TRBV4-2 to TRBJ2-5; D uncertain. This CDR3 is built from 13 residues. In germline, CDR1 is LGHNA, CDR2 YNFKEQ. V dropped 1 base and J dropped 2 bases, with 5 bases sitting between them. The CDR3 spells CASSQVLQETQYF. CDR3 sequence (DNA): TGTGCCAGCAGCCAAGTACTTCAAGAGACCCAGTACTTC.

The genes are TRBV19 and TRBJ2-7; 10 bases align to TRBD2. CDR1 LNHDA and CDR2 SQIVND come from the germline V gene (reference sequence). The CDR3 contains 14 residues. J lost 5 bases, V lost 5 bases, and 6 bases had no gene match. In DNA form, the CDR3 reads TGTGCCAGTAGTCAACTAGCGGGATTCGACGAGCAGTACTTC. This sequence encodes CASSQLAGFDEQYF. The full variable domain, in which reference TRBV19 and TRBJ2-7 provide the parts outside the CDR3, is DGGITQSPKYLFRKEGQNVTLSCEQNLNHDAMYWYRQDPGQGLRLIYYSQIVNDFQKGDIAEGYSVSREKKESFPLTVTSAQKNPTAFYLCASSQLAGFDEQYFGPGTRLTVT.

This clone was seen a few times. The chain is built from TRBV2 and TRBJ2-1; D perhaps matches TRBD2 (6 bases). The V gene lost 5 bases and the J gene lost 4 bases, with 12 bases spanning the gap. Germline V gives CDR1 SNHLY, CDR2 FYNNEI. This CDR3 has 14 residues. CDR3 protein: CASSHTGTYNEQFF. As DNA, the CDR3 is TGTGCCAGCAGTCATACCGGGACTTACAATGAGCAGTTCTTC.

The rearrangement joins TRBV27 to TRBJ2-1; tentative D call: TRBD1 (5 bases). The V gene lost 5 bases and the J gene lost 7 bases, with 15 bases spanning the gap. CDR3 size: 14 residues. Germline V gene sequence: CDR1 MNHEY, CDR2 SMNVEV (reference sequence). In DNA, the CDR3 is TGTGCCAGCAGTCCAGGGCAGGATGGGAATGAGCAGTTCTTC. It codes for CASSPGQDGNEQFF.

This clone was observed a single time. The genes are TRBV2 and TRBJ2-4; possible D gene TRBD2, 5 bases. Looked up from germline, CDR1 is SNHLY and CDR2 is FYNNEI. The CDR3 length is 19 residues. The germline V and J ends were trimmed by 5 bases and 8 bases, with 31 bases remaining between them. The CDR3: CASSYPRSDAGWLEDIQYF. Written as DNA, the CDR3 is TGTGCCAGCAGTTACCCGAGATCGGACGCTGGGTGGTTGGAGGACATTCAGTACTTC.

The chain is built from TRBV28 and TRBJ2-1; the match to TRBD1 covers 10 bases. The V gene end was trimmed by 6 bases and the J gene end by 1 base; junction bases not matched to a gene: 15. The CDR3 has 19 residues. The germline V gene encodes CDR1 MDHEN and CDR2 SYDVKM. CDR3: CASSSRPGTGDPSYNEQFF. The CDR3, as DNA: TGTGCCAGCAGCTCTCGTCCCGGGACAGGGGATCCTTCCTACAATGAGCAGTTCTTC.

The gene calls are TRBV11-2 and TRBJ1-2; D is uncertain. CDR3 length: 15 amino acids. The germline V gene encodes CDR1 SGHAT and CDR2 FQNNGV. Between the trimmed V and J ends, which lost 1 base and 8 bases, there was a span of 17 bases. CDR3 sequence: CASSLGSPSVLGYTF. Here the CDR3 DNA reads TGTGCCAGCAGCTTAGGATCCCCAAGTGTATTGGGCTACACCTTC.

This sequence joins TRBV28 and TRBJ1-5; possibly TRBD1 for D (6 bases). This CDR3 contains 18 residues. CDR1 MDHEN and CDR2 SYDVKM come from the germline V gene. Trimming cost V 4 bases and J 3 bases, with 22 bases left between them. In DNA, the CDR3 is TGTGCCAGCAGTTCTCGGGACACCGACTTTAAAATCAATCAGCCCCAGCATTTT. Translation gives CASSSRDTDFKINQPQHF. Supplemented by reference TRBV28 and TRBJ1-5, the full variable domain reads DVKVTQSSRYLVKRTGEKVFLECVQDMDHENMFWYRQDPGLGLRLIYFSYDVKMKEKGDIPEGYSVSREKKERFSLILESASTNQTSMYLCASSSRDTDFKINQPQHFGDGTRLSIL.

The chain uses TRBV5-1 and TRBJ1-1, with unresolved D. Trimming left V 0 bases short and J 6 bases short, with 9 bases between. The CDR3 runs to 13 residues. The germline CDR1 and CDR2 sequences are SGHRS and YFSETQ. The CDR3 nucleotides read TGCGCCAGCAGCTTGGGACAAAGCGCTGAAGCTTTCTTT. Translated, it gives CASSLGQSAEAFF. The full variable domain, its missing parts supplied by reference TRBV5-1 and TRBJ1-1, is KAGVTQTPRYLIKTRGQQVTLSCSPISGHRSVSWYQQTPGQGLQFLFEYFSETQRNKGNFPGRFSGRQFSNSRSEMNVSTLELGDSALYLCASSLGQSAEAFFGQGTRLTVV.

J is TRBJ2-3 and V is TRBV2; 9 bases are shared with TRBD2. CDR1 and CDR2 (germline): SNHLY, FYNNEI. The V gene end was trimmed by 4 bases and the J gene end by 1 base; junction bases not matched to a gene: 6. This CDR3 has 16 residues. The CDR3 sequence: CASSGDSGGRTDTQYF. CDR3 DNA: TGTGCCAGCAGTGGGGATAGCGGGGGACGCACAGATACGCAGTATTTT. Drawing the rest from reference TRBV2 and TRBJ2-3, the complete variable domain is EPEVTQTPSHQVTQMGQEVILRCVPISNHLYFYWYRQILGQKVEFLVSFYNNEISEKSEIFDDQFSVERPDGSNFTLKIRSTKLEDSAMYFCASSGDSGGRTDTQYFGPGTRLTVL.

The CDR3, as DNA: TGCGCCAGCAGCCAAGGTGGGGGACTAGCGGGATGGTACAATGAGCAGTTCTTC. Residues: CASSQGGGLAGWYNEQFF. V gene TRBV4-1 combines with J gene TRBJ2-1; TRBD2 matches 13 bases. The CDR3 is 18 amino acids. With V trimmed by 1 base and J by 4 bases, 7 bases remained unmatched. Germline CDR1 and CDR2: MGHRA and YSYEKL.

The sample holds one count of this clone. This chain uses TRBV5-1 with TRBJ2-1, with a possible D match to TRBD1 (6 bases). Trimming cost V 4 bases and J 0 bases, with 23 bases left between them. Germline-derived CDR1 and CDR2 are SGHRS and YFSETQ. The CDR3 totals 19 residues. This CDR3 is CASSDPTGTLTTSYNEQFF. Here the CDR3 DNA reads TGCGCCAGCAGCGACCCCACCGGGACACTTACGACCTCCTACAATGAGCAGTTCTTC.

This chain connects TRBV27 to TRBJ1-4, with 8 nucleotides matching TRBD1. The CDR3 consists of 19 residues. The junction had 17 bases not matched to a gene; V was cut back by 3 bases and J by 5 bases. CDR1 is MNHEY and CDR2 is SMNVEV in the germline V gene (reference sequence). CDR3 bases: TGTGCCAGCAGTTTGGTCGGGACAGGAAAGATCTGGAGAAATGAAAAACTGTTTTTT. This gives the protein CASSLVGTGKIWRNEKLFF.

The chain has TRBV5-1 and TRBJ1-2; 7 bases agree with TRBD1. The CDR3 runs to 14 residues. The trim removed 4 bases at V and 4 bases at J, leaving 7 bases unmatched. Germline CDR1 SGHRS, CDR2 YFSETQ. The DNA for the CDR3 is TGCGCCAGCAGCACTACAGGGGACCCCTATGGCTACACCTTC. Its protein is CASSTTGDPYGYTF.

This rearrangement joins TRBV29-1 to TRBJ2-7; 9 positions agree with TRBD2. The V and J ends lost 2 bases and 3 bases, in that order; junction bases with no gene match: 8. This CDR3 has 15 amino acids. Per the germline V gene, CDR1 is SQVTM and CDR2 is ANQGSEA. The CDR3 here is CSVERRASGNYEQYF. The CDR3 nucleotides read TGCAGCGTTGAAAGGAGAGCTAGCGGGAACTACGAGCAGTACTTC.

The CDR3: CASAQTGRQTGELFF. CDR3 nucleotides: TGTGCCAGCGCACAGACAGGGAGGCAGACCGGGGAGCTGTTTTTT. The J gene is TRBJ2-2, the V gene TRBV7-9, with D possibly being TRBD1 (7 bases). Trimming took off 8 bases at V and 5 bases at J, with 18 bases between the two ends. The CDR3 sequence is 15 residues long. Germline CDR1 and CDR2: SEHNR and FQNEAQ (reference sequence). Complete variable domain (other parts from reference TRBV7-9 and TRBJ2-2): DTGVSQNPRHKITKRGQNVTFRCDPISEHNRLYWYRQTLGQGPEFLTYFQNEAQLEKSRLLSDRFSAERPKGSFSTLEIQRTEQGDSAMYLCASAQTGRQTGELFFGEGSRLTVL.

This clone was seen a few times. The chain links TRBV27 to TRBJ2-7; a possible D gene is TRBD2 (7 bases). Germline CDR1 MNHEY, CDR2 SMNVEV (reference sequence). This CDR3 spans 14 amino acids. The V gene lost 2 bases and the J gene lost 3 bases, with 11 bases spanning the gap. The CDR3: CASSLAGAIYEQYF. CDR3 DNA sequence: TGTGCCAGCAGTTTAGCGGGGGCCATCTACGAGCAGTACTTC.

The J gene is TRBJ1-1, the V gene TRBV5-6; D gene uncertain. Germline assignment: CDR1 SGHDT and CDR2 YYEEEE. This CDR3 has 16 amino acids. Trimming removed 4 bases from V and 1 base from J, with 17 bases in between. CDR3 protein: CASSPHLWSSNTEAFF. CDR3 nucleotide sequence: TGTGCCAGCAGCCCCCATTTGTGGTCCTCGAACACTGAAGCTTTCTTT.

The rearrangement links TRBV27 to TRBJ2-1, with TRBD1 identical over 10 bases. The V gene's germline CDR1 is MNHEY and CDR2 SMNVEV (reference sequence). The CDR3 length is 15 residues. V gave up 4 bases and J gave up 4 bases; unmatched junction bases: 4. The CDR3 region is CASSSPGQGYNEQFF. DNA for the CDR3: TGTGCCAGCAGTTCCCCGGGACAGGGGTACAATGAGCAGTTCTTC.

The CDR3: CASSSRDRGSYEQYF. The CDR3 DNA is TGTGCCAGCAGCTCCCGGGACAGGGGATCTTACGAGCAGTACTTC. The V gene is TRBV11-2, the J gene TRBJ2-7; 10 nucleotides agree with TRBD1. Unmatched junction bases numbered 7, after V lost 4 bases and J lost 4 bases. The germline V gene encodes CDR1 SGHAT and CDR2 FQNNGV. There are 15 residues in the CDR3.

The chain links TRBV7-9 to TRBJ1-5; D gene uncertain. Trimming removed 0 bases at V and 4 bases at J, with 1 base between. CDR3 length: 12 amino acids. Looked up from germline, CDR1 is SEHNR and CDR2 is FQNEAQ (reference sequence). The CDR3 DNA is TGTGCCAGCAGCTTAGCGAATCAGCCCCAGCATTTT. Amino acids: CASSLANQPQHF.

This chain uses TRBV4-2 with TRBJ1-2; D uncertain. From germline, CDR1 is LGHNA and CDR2 YNFKEQ. The CDR3 is 14 amino acids. V was cut by 4 bases and J by 2 bases, with 11 bases left in between. In DNA form, the CDR3 reads TGTGCCAGCAGCCTCACCGGGTCGAACTATGGCTACACCTTC. This translates into CASSLTGSNYGYTF.

The J gene is TRBJ2-5, the V gene TRBV6-6, with no clear D. Trimming left V 0 bases short and J 1 base short, with 6 bases between. Germline assignment: CDR1 MNHNY and CDR2 SVGAGI (reference sequence). The CDR3 is 14 residues long. The CDR3 coding sequence is TGTGCCAGCAGTTACTCAGGGCGCCAAGAGACCCAGTACTTC. Residues: CASSYSGRQETQYF.

V usage is TRBV19 and J usage is TRBJ2-3; a weak D match, TRBD1 (5 bases). V shed 6 bases and J shed 2 bases, with 12 bases lying between them. Germline assignment: CDR1 LNHDA and CDR2 SQIVND (reference sequence). The CDR3 contains 14 residues. The CDR3 bases are TGTGCCAGTAGAACCAGACAGTTCACAGATACGCAGTATTTT. Translation: CASRTRQFTDTQYF.

The CDR3 nucleotides are TGTGCCAGCAGCTTGCCTGGGGGGAACTACGAGCAGTACTTC. Translating gives CASSLPGGNYEQYF. J is TRBJ2-7 and V is TRBV5-6; D possibly corresponds to TRBD2 (6 bases). V was shortened by 1 base and J by 3 bases, with 11 bases between the two germline ends. The CDR3 is 14 residues long. Germline values: CDR1 SGHDT, CDR2 YYEEEE.

This clone came up once. The gene calls are TRBV4-3 and TRBJ2-1, with 8 bases lining up with TRBD2. Germline lookup yields CDR1 LGHNA and CDR2 YSLEER. The CDR3 runs to 15 residues. The V and J ends lost 4 bases and 1 base, in that order; junction bases with no gene match: 3. The CDR3 region has the DNA TGCGCCAGCAGCCTCAGACTAGCGTCCTACAATGAGCAGTTCTTC. It translates to CASSLRLASYNEQFF.